This T cell receptor (beta chain) was observed in a study of cytomegalovirus exposure and HLA in healthy donors. Study-wide background: HLA-typed donors contributed around 88 million unique TCRs, which were held in an early data release. Among the approximately 370 donors who were genotyped, about 80% fell in the genetic ancestry cluster that is associated with self-reported Caucasian donors. General study findings and limits: The authors later found most CMV-associated TCR beta chains appeared HLA-restricted. Later findings reportedly placed an Asian-associated ancestry cluster below the roughly 730-donor mean for N-insertions.

Primers: 60 Vbeta forward and 13 Jbeta reverse. Some clones are missing from TCRdb's copy, which holds only in-frame ones; the method was immunoSEQ multiplex PCR. The sample shows over 30,000 clones, around 60% of them seen only once. The CDR3 is 16 residues long. In germline, CDR1 is MGHRA, CDR2 YSYEKL. Trimming took 4 bases from V and 2 from J; bases not matched to a gene: 9. The table lists this clone with a count of one. Its cognate antigen is unknown. The sequenced sample consisted of PBMCs. V and J are TRBV4-1 and TRBJ2-3; TRBD1 matches 7 bases. This receptor was taken from a man aged 50-59 years in good health and CMV-seropositive. The CDR3 DNA follows: TGCGCCAGCAGCCCAGGGGGATCAGGGTACACAGATACGCAGTATTTT. This translates into CASSPGGSGYTDTQYF.